This T cell receptor beta chain was observed in a study of shared clonotypes between healthy human individuals (dated by TCRdb to the early 2020s). The study in broad terms: A couple of women and a few men aged 18 to 49 years were included in the cohort. Blood TCR repertoires of five healthy adults were deeply sequenced to estimate repertoire size and the extent of clonotype sharing between individuals. To increase sequencing depth and limit assay-specific biases, different laboratories used diverse techniques to prepare libraries and sequence TCR repertoires. Leukapheresis yielded between about 0.8 and 9.5 billion PBMCs per donor.

V drops 0 bases and J drops 7 bases, leaving 13 bases in between. From a lookup of the germline V gene, CDR1 and CDR2 are SQVTM and ANQGSEA. From the cysteine up to the phenylalanine, the CDR3 has a length of 13 residues. Only the CDR3 DNA is retained, 39 bases long and in frame from the first base. Using the deep immunoSEQ assay, TCR CDR3 regions were amplified from genomic DNA by multiplex PCR. Extracted genomic DNA from each cell subset was spread evenly across all wells of several immunoSEQ 96-well plates, with each plate serving as a replicate. For unsorted PBMC, approximately 0.3 ug genomic DNA, equal to tens of thousands of T cell genomes, was loaded into each replicate PCR. Ten immunoSEQ deep assay plates were used to sequence unsorted PBMC genomic DNA. Purified libraries were quantified with a Qubit 3.0 fluorometer, sized on a Bioanalyzer 2100, and re-quantified with the KAPA Library Quantification kit. Every immunoSEQ 96-well plate was sequenced on a dedicated single-read 150-cycle Illumina NextSeq 550 flow cell. The study's own analysis went as follows. Because only junctional sequences without quality scores were contained in the immunoSEQ output, filtering matching that applied to full-length reads could not be performed. Sequences were annotated with PyIR, a Python wrapper for IgBLAST v1.9, using IMGT germline references to assign V/J genes and CDR3. Reads with weak V/J assignments (E-value above 1e-6), missing CDR3, stop codons, out-of-frame junctions, or ambiguous translated residues were removed. V3J clonotypes were defined by identical inferred V gene, J gene, and CDR3 amino acid sequence. The percentage overlap between two repertoires was calculated by dividing the number of shared unique clonotypes by the size of the smaller repertoire. Richness of each repertoire was evaluated using RTK rarefaction, the Chao1 estimator, and Recon v2.1 estimates of unobserved clonotypes. What TCRdb holds here is the immuneACCESS table cut down to in-frame rearrangements. Part of the clones is not present; checked against another copy, under half of the missing clones reflect an unresolved V gene, and the others are unexplained. Clone size and V and J calls were adopted from that table, with D and trimming inferred from the DNA. The sample profile shows approximately 440,000 clones; 75% to 80% of them were found once. About 12% of the sample is taken by the ten largest.

With respect to this clone: Its cognate antigen has yet to be identified. The sample holds no much larger clone one base away, and base qualities are not on file.

Broader findings and caveats from the paper: Sampling was restricted to blood, and TCR repertoires in tissues likely differ from the TCR repertoires found in blood. Because the study included a small number of donors, the genetic and exposure-history diversity represented was limited. Pairwise subsampling indicated that sequencing depth was expected to affect the degree of clonotype sharing among donors.

Healthy HIV-negative adults with no recently reported acute infections or vaccinations were included as donors. All donors were Caucasian adults living in Nashville, Tennessee, USA. For unsorted samples, about 90 million PBMCs were counted, and genomic DNA was extracted using the QIAamp DNA Blood Mini kit. Blood was collected by leukapheresis, and PBMCs were isolated by Ficoll-Histopaque density gradient centrifugation and then cryopreserved in liquid nitrogen vapor phase. The sequence is built from TRBV29-1 and TRBJ2-7; possibly the D gene is TRBD1, per 5 matching bases. This TCR was recovered from a middle-aged woman in good health. Some clones in this sample may be carry-over from other donors' samples. Sequencing was carried out using PBMCs. CDR3 sequence: CSVEENSGLEQYF. At the DNA level, the sequence is TGCAGCGTTGAAGAGAATTCAGGGCTGGAGCAGTACTTC.